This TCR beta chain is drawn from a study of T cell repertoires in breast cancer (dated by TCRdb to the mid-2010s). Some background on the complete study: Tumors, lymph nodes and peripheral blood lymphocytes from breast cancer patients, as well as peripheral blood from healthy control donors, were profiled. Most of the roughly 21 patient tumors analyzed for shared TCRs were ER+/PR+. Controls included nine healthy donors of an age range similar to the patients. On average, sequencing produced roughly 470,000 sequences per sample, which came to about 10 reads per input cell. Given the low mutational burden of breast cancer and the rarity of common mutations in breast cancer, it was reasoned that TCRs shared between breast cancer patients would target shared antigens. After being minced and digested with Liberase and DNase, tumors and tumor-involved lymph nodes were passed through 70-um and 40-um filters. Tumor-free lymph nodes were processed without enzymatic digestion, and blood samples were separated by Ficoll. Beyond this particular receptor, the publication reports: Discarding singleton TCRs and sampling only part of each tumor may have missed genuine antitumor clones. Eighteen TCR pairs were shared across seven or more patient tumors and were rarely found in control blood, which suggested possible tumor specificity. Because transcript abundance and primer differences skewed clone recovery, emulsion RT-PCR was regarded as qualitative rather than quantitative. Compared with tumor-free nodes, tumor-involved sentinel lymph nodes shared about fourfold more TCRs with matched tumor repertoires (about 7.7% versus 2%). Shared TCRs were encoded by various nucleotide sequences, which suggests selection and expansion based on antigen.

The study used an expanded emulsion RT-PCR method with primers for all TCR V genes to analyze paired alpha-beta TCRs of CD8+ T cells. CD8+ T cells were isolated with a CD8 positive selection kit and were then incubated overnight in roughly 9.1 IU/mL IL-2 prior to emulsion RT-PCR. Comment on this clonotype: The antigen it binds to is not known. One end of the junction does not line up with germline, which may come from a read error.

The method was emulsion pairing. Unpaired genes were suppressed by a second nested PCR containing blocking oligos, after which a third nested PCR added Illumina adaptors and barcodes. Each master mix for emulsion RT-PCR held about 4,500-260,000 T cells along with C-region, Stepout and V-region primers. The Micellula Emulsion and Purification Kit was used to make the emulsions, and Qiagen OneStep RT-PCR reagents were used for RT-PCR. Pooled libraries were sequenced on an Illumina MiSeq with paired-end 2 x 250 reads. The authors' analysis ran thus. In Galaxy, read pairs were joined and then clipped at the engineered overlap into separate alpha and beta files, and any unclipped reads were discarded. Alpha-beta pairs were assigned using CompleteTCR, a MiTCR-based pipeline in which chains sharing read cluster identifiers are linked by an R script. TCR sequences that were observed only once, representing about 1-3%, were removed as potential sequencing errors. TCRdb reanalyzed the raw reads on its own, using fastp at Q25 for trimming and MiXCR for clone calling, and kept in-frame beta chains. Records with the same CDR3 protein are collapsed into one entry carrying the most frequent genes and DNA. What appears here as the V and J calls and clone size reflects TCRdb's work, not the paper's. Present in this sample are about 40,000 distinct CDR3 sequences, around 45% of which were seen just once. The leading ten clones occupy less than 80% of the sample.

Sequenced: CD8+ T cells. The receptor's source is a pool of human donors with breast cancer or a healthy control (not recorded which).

The CDR3 amino acid sequence is: CSEQRGGGETQHF. The DNA sequence reads TGCAGCGAACAACGCGGGGGAGGCGAGACCCAGCACTTC. The chain links TRBV29-1 with TRBJ2-5, and TRBD2 matches 7 of the central bases. Its CDR3 holds 13 amino acids, cysteine through phenylalanine. Only the CDR3 part of the read is kept: 39 bases, read in frame from the first base. As encoded in the germline V gene, CDR1 is SQVTM while CDR2 is ANQGSEA.